Listed below are T cell receptor beta chains from one sample, sequenced in a study of blood T cells in healthy people across ages. MiXCR, applied by TCRdb to the 5' RACE reads, yields one record per CDR3 protein. The table records approximately 810,000 distinct CDR3 sequences, 25% to 30% of them present only once. Source material: blood. The receptors were gathered from a woman older than 75 in good health. The CDR3 runs from the conserved cysteine through the conserved F or W. D genes are given only for firm matches. Clone size, where shown, is once, few, many, or a class for clones that have expanded.

>TRBV28|many|TRBJ2-7|TRBD1
TGTGCCAGCAGTTCTACCGGGACAGGGGTAGGCGAGCAGTACTTC
CASSSTGTGVGEQYF
>TRBV4-3|many|TRBJ1-1|TRBD1
TGCGCCAGCAGCCAAGAGCGGACAGGGGGCTTCGCTGAAGCTTTCTTT
CASSQERTGGFAEAFF
>TRBV7-9|-|TRBJ1-1|TRBD1
TGTGTCAGCAGCTTAGGGGACAGTCCGTACACTGAAACTTTCTTT
CVSSLGDSPYTETFF
>TRBV10-2|-|TRBJ2-3|TRBD2
TGCGCCAGCAGAAGGACTAGCGGGGGGCCCAGCACAGATACGCAGTATTTT
CASRRTSGGPSTDTQYF
>TRBV27|many|TRBJ2-1|TRBD2
TGTGCCAGCAGTTTTGGGGGGGGGACTTACAATGAGCAGTTCTTC
CASSFGGGTYNEQFF
>TRBV29-1|-|TRBJ2-7|-
TGCAGCGTTGAAGATCGGGCCGGGTCCTACGAGCAGTACTTC
CSVEDRAGSYEQYF
>TRBV7-9|few|TRBJ2-1|-
TGTGCCAGCAGCCATCCGGGGAGCTCCTACAATGAGCAGTTCTTC
CASSHPGSSYNEQFF
>TRBV29-1|-|TRBJ1-1|-
TGCAGCGCGGGGCTTATGAACACTGAAGCTTTCTTT
CSAGLMNTEAFF
>TRBV7-2|-|TRBJ2-3|TRBD2
TGTGCCAGCAGCTTAACGGAGATAGCGGGATCCACAGATACGCAGTATTTT
CASSLTEIAGSTDTQYF
>TRBV27|few|TRBJ1-6|-
TGTGCCAGCAGTTTCTTAAGACCCACTGTGAATTCACCCCTCCACTTT
CASSFLRPTVNSPLHF
>TRBV7-6|-|TRBJ1-4|-
TGTGCCACCACCCTAGGGCGACAGCCTAATGAAAAACTGTTTTTT
CATTLGRQPNEKLFF